This TCR beta chain was documented in a study of cytomegalovirus exposure and HLA in healthy donors. V was cut by 4 bases and J by 0 bases, with 13 bases left in between. Germline assignment: CDR1 MGHRA and CDR2 YSYEKL. This CDR3 has 16 amino acids. This PCR relied on a set of 60 Vbeta primers and 13 Jbeta primers. Data came from immunoSEQ multiplex PCR; TCRdb stores just in-frame clones and leaves some out. Its table lists some 150,000 clones. The clonotype comes from a woman aged 18-29 years in good health and CMV-seronegative. This chain joins TRBV4-1 and TRBJ2-4, with D possibly matching TRBD2 (5 bases). The sample comprised PBMCs. The CDR3 loop reads CASSPGRVLAKNIQYF. The CDR3 DNA is TGCGCCAGCAGCCCTGGGCGGGTTCTAGCCAAAAACATTCAGTACTTC.